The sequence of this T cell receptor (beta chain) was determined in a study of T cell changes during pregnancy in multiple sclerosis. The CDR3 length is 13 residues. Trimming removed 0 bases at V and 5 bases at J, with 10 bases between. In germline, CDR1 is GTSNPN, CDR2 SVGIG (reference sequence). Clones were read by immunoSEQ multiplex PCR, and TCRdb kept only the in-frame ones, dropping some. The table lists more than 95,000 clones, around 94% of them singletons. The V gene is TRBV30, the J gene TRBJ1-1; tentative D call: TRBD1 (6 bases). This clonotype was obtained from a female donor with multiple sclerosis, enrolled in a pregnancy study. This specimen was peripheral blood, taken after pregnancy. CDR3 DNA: TGTGCCTGGAGTGTAAGTGGACAGACTGAAGCTTTCTTT. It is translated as CAWSVSGQTEAFF.